Presented here are 28 T cell receptor beta chains from one specimen sequenced in a study of regulatory T cells in long-lasting Graves disease. Time point: newly diagnosed GD, antithyroid drugs for less than 3 months. Preparation of the TCR library used RNA extracted from PBMCs. With iRepertoire HTBI primers and Arm-PCR of CDR3 regions, TCR beta libraries were built. One entry per CDR3 protein results from TCRdb running MiXCR on the multiplex PCR reads. The data show around 420,000 distinct CDR3 sequences, with over 14% seen just once and about 8.3% held by the top ten. In addition, the sample was reused for a study of T cells in Graves' hyperthyroidism and ophthalmopathy.

The sample here was peripheral blood mononuclear cells (PBMCs), taken at new diagnosis, from a patient treated with antithyroid drugs. Receptors originate from a woman in her 40s with Graves disease.

The chain combines TRBV11-2 with TRBJ2-1, with 8 bases fitting TRBD2. Germline CDR1 is SGHAT and CDR2 is FQNNGV. Trimming at V came to 7 bases and at J to 1 base, leaving 9 bases not matched to a gene. The CDR3 sequence is 16 residues long. The CDR3 here is CASNTGGYRSYNEQFF. CDR3 nucleotides: TGTGCCAGCAACACGGGGGGGTATCGGTCCTACAATGAGCAGTTCTTC.

A word on this clonotype: A much larger clonotype is one base distant, so this may be a read error. The chain joins TRBV7-2 to TRBJ2-5, with 12 nucleotides matching TRBD2. CDR1 and CDR2 from the germline V gene are SGHTA and FQGNSA. This CDR3 is built from 16 residues. The CDR3 DNA is TGTGCCAGCAGCCCCAGACTAGCGGGAGATGGGGAGACCCGGTACTTC. Its translation is CASSPRLAGDGETRYF.

V is TRBV20-1 and J is TRBJ2-3; tentative D call: TRBD2 (6 bases). This CDR3 has 15 amino acids. The V end lost 4 bases, the J end lost 0 bases, and 14 bases lay between the germline ends. Germline V lookup: CDR1 DFQATT, CDR2 SNEGSKA (reference sequence). The CDR3 nucleotides are TGCAGTGCTACCCCCCTAGCGACTAGCACAGATACGCAGTATTTT. Encoded protein: CSATPLATSTDTQYF.

The CDR3, as DNA: TGTGCCAGCAGTCCCGGGGCCAGTCCCTCCTATGGCTACACCTTC. Translation: CASSPGASPSYGYTF. This chain joins TRBV27 and TRBJ1-2, with a tentative D call TRBD1 (5 bases). The CDR3 has 15 amino acids. Trimming took off 5 bases at V and 4 bases at J, with 17 bases between the two ends. The germline V gene has CDR1 MNHEY and CDR2 SMNVEV (reference sequence).

This clonotype has more than one count but fewer than ten. The rearrangement links TRBV11-2 to TRBJ2-7; D might be TRBD2 (6 bases). Trimming left V 1 base short and J 0 bases short, with 19 bases between. The CDR3 covers 18 residues. The germline gives CDR1 SGHAT, CDR2 FQNNGV. CDR3 coding DNA: TGTGCCAGCAGCTTAGCACTAGCTCTATCGGGGATCTCCTACGAGCAGTACTTC. Translated: CASSLALALSGISYEQYF.

The table lists this clonotype with many counts. This chain joins TRBV28 and TRBJ2-7, with TRBD1 matching over 7 bases. The CDR3 length is 16 residues. Trimming removed 6 bases from V and 3 bases from J; junction bases left unmatched: 14. Germline CDR1 MDHEN, CDR2 SYDVKM. CDR3 protein: CASSLEGGGSLYEQYF. For the CDR3, the DNA is TGTGCCAGCAGCTTAGAAGGGGGCGGCTCACTCTACGAGCAGTACTTC.

This clonotype was seen repeatedly, ten times or more. The J gene is TRBJ2-6, the V gene TRBV28; either TRBD1 or TRBD2 may fit D (6 bases each). Between the trimmed V and J ends, which lost 6 bases and 1 base, there was a span of 16 bases. This CDR3 region has 17 residues. Germline lookup yields CDR1 MDHEN and CDR2 SYDVKM. The CDR3 region has the DNA TGTGCCAGCAGCAGAGGGGGGCTATTATCTGGGGCCAACGTCCTGACTTTC. Amino acids: CASSRGGLLSGANVLTF.

This clonotype was seen repeatedly, ten times or more. J is TRBJ2-7 and V is TRBV12-5, with TRBD1 matching over 12 bases. J lost 4 bases, V lost 8 bases, and 15 bases had no gene match. From germline, CDR1 is LGHNT and CDR2 FRNRAP. This CDR3 region has 17 residues. The CDR3 is CASKEAPGQGAEYEQYF. The CDR3 DNA reads as TGTGCTAGTAAAGAGGCTCCGGGACAGGGGGCGGAATACGAGCAGTACTTC.

This clonotype was recorded only once. A read error is possible here, since a much larger clone lies one base away. It is likely a read error, because the conserved phenylalanine at the end of the CDR3 is missing. The chain joins TRBV9 to TRBJ2-1, with TRBD2 identical over 8 bases. Germline CDR1 and CDR2: SGDLS and YYNGEE. CDR3 length: 17 amino acids. The ends lost 0 bases at V and 3 bases at J; junction bases unmatched: 8. DNA of the CDR3: TGTGCCAGCAGCGTAGAAGCCGGGGGGGGGGTCTACAATGAGCAGTTCGTC. Its protein is CASSVEAGGGVYNEQFV.

This clonotype was seen at least ten times. The chain carries TRBV7-9 and TRBJ2-7; no definite D call. Germline loops: CDR1 SEHNR, CDR2 FQNEAQ (reference sequence). V was clipped by 3 bases and J by 3 bases, with 6 bases between them. This CDR3 is built from 12 residues. CDR3 amino acids: CASSFNSYEQYF. The DNA of the CDR3 is TGTGCCAGCAGCTTCAACAGCTACGAGCAGTACTTC. Full variable domain (outside the CDR3, taken from reference TRBV7-9 and TRBJ2-7): DTGVSQNPRHKITKRGQNVTFRCDPISEHNRLYWYRQTLGQGPEFLTYFQNEAQLEKSRLLSDRFSAERPKGSFSTLEIQRTEQGDSAMYLCASSFNSYEQYFGPGTRLTVT.

This clonotype appeared many times. The genes are TRBV18 and TRBJ2-1; D ambiguous. Trimming took 4 bases from V and 6 from J, leaving 16 bases between them. Germline CDR1 KGHSH, CDR2 LQKENI. This CDR3 has 15 amino acids. CDR3 sequence reads: CASSRMYGGSNEQFF. Written as DNA, the CDR3 is TGTGCCAGCTCACGGATGTATGGCGGTTCCAATGAGCAGTTCTTC. Full variable domain (rest looked up from reference TRBV18 and TRBJ2-1): NAGVMQNPRHLVRRRGQEARLRCSPMKGHSHVYWYRQLPEEGLKFMVYLQKENIIDESGMPKERFSAEFPKEGPSILRIQQVVRGDSAAYFCASSRMYGGSNEQFFGPGTRLTVL.

This clonotype occurred many times. CDR3 protein: CASSLITGPNEKLFF. Here the CDR3 DNA reads TGTGCCAGCAGCTTAATCACAGGGCCTAATGAAAAACTGTTTTTT. This sequence joins TRBV11-2 and TRBJ1-4; D possibly corresponds to TRBD1 (6 bases). The CDR3 is made up of 15 amino acids. The V gene's germline CDR1 is SGHAT and CDR2 FQNNGV. V was cut by 2 bases and J by 3 bases, with 10 bases left in between.

There are many counts of this clonotype. The V and J genes are TRBV3-1 and TRBJ2-7; D gene unclear. Germline loops: CDR1 LGHDT, CDR2 YNNKEL (reference sequence). V dropped 1 base and J dropped 4 bases, with 2 bases sitting between them. The CDR3 runs 11 residues. The CDR3 loop reads CASSQAYEQYF. The CDR3 DNA reads as TGTGCCAGCAGCCAAGCTTACGAGCAGTACTTC.

This clonotype was seen a handful of times. V and J are TRBV28 and TRBJ1-1, with TRBD1 matching 7 bases. V was pared by 7 bases and J by 5 bases, with 16 bases of the junction left unmatched. The CDR3 has 16 amino acids. Germline CDR1 and CDR2: MDHEN and SYDVKM. The CDR3 reads CASTTLIGGRLTEAFF. The CDR3 DNA follows: TGTGCCAGCACTACACTTATAGGGGGCAGGTTGACTGAAGCTTTCTTT. Full variable domain (missing parts from reference TRBV28 and TRBJ1-1): DVKVTQSSRYLVKRTGEKVFLECVQDMDHENMFWYRQDPGLGLRLIYFSYDVKMKEKGDIPEGYSVSREKKERFSLILESASTNQTSMYLCASTTLIGGRLTEAFFGQGTRLTVV.

This clonotype was seen at least ten times. The V call is TRBV27, the J call TRBJ1-6; 9 bases fit TRBD1. This CDR3 is built from 16 residues. J lost 2 bases, V lost 4 bases, and 3 bases had no gene match. Germline V gives CDR1 MNHEY, CDR2 SMNVEV (reference sequence). This chain's CDR3 is CASSSGQGPYNSPLHF. CDR3 DNA: TGTGCCAGCAGTTCAGGACAGGGGCCCTATAATTCACCCCTCCACTTT.

This clonotype was observed a handful of times. A read error may be the cause here, since a much bigger clone is one base away. This CDR3 is missing its conserved last phenylalanine or tryptophan, likely due to a read error. The J gene is TRBJ1-2, the V gene TRBV2; D might be TRBD1 (5 bases). V was shortened by 2 bases and J by 6 bases, with 16 bases between the two germline ends. Per germline, CDR1 SNHLY and CDR2 FYNNEI. The CDR3 loop spans 15 amino acids. DNA of the CDR3: TGTGCCAGCAGTGAAAGTTCTTGGGGGGGGGATGGCTACACCTCC. It is translated as CASSESSWGGDGYTS.

This clonotype has at least ten counts. This chain joins TRBV6-2 or TRBV6-3 and TRBJ2-1; D gene ambiguous. Trimming shortened V by 0 bases and J by 9 bases, and 9 bases separated the two germline ends. Germline V lookup: CDR1 MNHEY, CDR2 SVGEGT. The CDR3 consists of 13 residues. The CDR3 DNA is TGTGCCAGCAGTTACTCAGGCATTGGTGAGCAGTTCTTC. Its protein product is CASSYSGIGEQFF.

This clonotype came up many times. The J gene is TRBJ1-6, the V gene TRBV28, with unresolved D. The V gene lost 5 bases and the J gene lost 7 bases, with 9 bases spanning the gap. Germline CDR1 and CDR2: MDHEN and SYDVKM. This CDR3 has 13 residues. CDR3: CASSKEMNSPLHF. CDR3 nucleotides: TGTGCCAGCAGTAAGGAGATGAATTCACCCCTCCACTTT. Full variable domain (outside the CDR3, taken from reference TRBV28 and TRBJ1-6): DVKVTQSSRYLVKRTGEKVFLECVQDMDHENMFWYRQDPGLGLRLIYFSYDVKMKEKGDIPEGYSVSREKKERFSLILESASTNQTSMYLCASSKEMNSPLHFGNGTRLTVT.

The rearrangement links TRBV9 to TRBJ2-1, with no clear D. This CDR3 spans 15 amino acids. V lost 0 bases and J 1 base, leaving 8 bases between the germline ends. Germline-derived CDR1 and CDR2 are SGDLS and YYNGEE. The CDR3 DNA reads TGTGCCAGCAGCGTAGGGAGTGTGTCCTACAATGAGCAGTTCTTC. The encoded protein is CASSVGSVSYNEQFF.

Regarding this clonotype: A much more abundant neighbour one base away suggests this may be a read error. V is TRBV12-3 or TRBV12-4 and J is TRBJ1-5; weak D call: TRBD1 (6 bases). CDR3 length: 15 amino acids. CDR3 amino acids: CASSDTGSSNQTQHF. CDR3 bases: TGTGCCAGCAGTGATACAGGGTCCAGCAATCAGACCCAGCATTTT.

In regard to this clonotype: It may be a read error: a sequence one base away is much more abundant. The V and J genes are TRBV7-2 and TRBJ2-5; 7 bases align to TRBD2. Germline V lookup: CDR1 SGHTA, CDR2 FQGNSA. Unmatched junction bases numbered 13, after V lost 11 bases and J lost 7 bases. The CDR3 length is 13 residues. CDR3 sequence (DNA): TGTGCCTGGAGTGGAGGGAGGGAAGGGACCCAGTACTTC. This translates into CAWSGGREGTQYF.

This clonotype was observed many times. This chain links TRBV6-5 with TRBJ2-1; 11 nucleotides align to TRBD2. The V gene end was trimmed by 4 bases and the J gene end by 4 bases; junction bases not matched to a gene: 3. The CDR3 loop spans 15 amino acids. Per germline, CDR1 MNHEY and CDR2 SVGAGI. This chain's CDR3 is CASSLLAGDYNEQFF. As DNA, the CDR3 is TGTGCCAGCAGTTTACTAGCGGGGGATTACAATGAGCAGTTCTTC.

This clonotype was picked up many times. The rearrangement links TRBV6-1 to TRBJ1-6; no clear D gene. V lost 2 bases, J lost 7 bases, and 6 bases lay in between. This CDR3 region has 13 residues. CDR1 and CDR2 (germline): MNHNS, SASEGT. This chain's CDR3 is CASSERGNSPLHF. The CDR3 DNA follows: TGTGCCAGCAGTGAAAGAGGGAATTCACCCCTCCACTTT.

In regard to this clonotype: This may stem from a read error, because a much larger clone lies one nucleotide away. This chain uses TRBV25-1 with TRBJ1-2; D remains unclear. The CDR3 has 12 residues. Germline assignment: CDR1 MGHDK and CDR2 SYGVNS. V was clipped by 6 bases and J by 4 bases, with 9 bases between them. DNA for the CDR3: TGTGCCAGCAGGGGAGCGGGCTATGGCTACACCTTC. Translation: CASRGAGYGYTF.

This rearrangement joins TRBV27 to TRBJ2-3, with 12 positions matching TRBD1. Germline V gene sequence: CDR1 MNHEY, CDR2 SMNVEV (reference sequence). The CDR3 contains 19 residues. The ends lost 1 base at V and 6 bases at J; junction bases unmatched: 14. CDR3 residues: CASSLYGGTGGPPGDTQYF. CDR3 coding DNA: TGTGCCAGCAGTTTATACGGGGGGACAGGGGGCCCCCCCGGGGATACGCAGTATTTT.

The sample holds many counts of this clonotype. The chain employs TRBV10-3 and TRBJ2-1, with 10 bases that match TRBD2. Trimming at V came to 7 bases and at J to 2 bases, leaving 5 bases not matched to a gene. The CDR3 is 15 amino acids. Germline assignment: CDR1 ENHRY and CDR2 SYGVKD. The CDR3 sequence is CAIIQAGGPYNEQFF. The CDR3 DNA follows: TGTGCCATCATCCAAGCGGGGGGGCCCTACAATGAGCAGTTCTTC.

The genes are TRBV14 and TRBJ1-5; D may be TRBD1 (6 bases). This CDR3 is built from 15 residues. V dropped 0 bases and J dropped 5 bases, with 11 bases sitting between them. Germline lookup yields CDR1 SGHDN and CDR2 FVKESK. Here the CDR3 DNA reads TGTGCCAGCAGCCAAGACCAGGGGTACGATCAGCCCCAGCATTTT. This sequence encodes CASSQDQGYDQPQHF.

This clonotype showed up many times. The chain recombines TRBV6-2 or TRBV6-3 with TRBJ2-1; possible D gene TRBD2, 6 bases. This CDR3 spans 12 amino acids. CDR1 and CDR2 from the germline V gene are MNHEY and SVGEGT. V lost 8 bases to trimming and J lost 6 bases, with 11 bases between them. The CDR3 is CASGTSSNEQFF. The CDR3 DNA sequence: TGTGCCAGCGGAACTAGCAGCAATGAGCAGTTCTTC.